Listed below are T cell receptor beta chains from one sample, sequenced in a study of T cell responses to AZD1222 COVID-19 vaccine. Produced via immunoSEQ multiplex PCR; TCRdb's table is partial and in-frame only. The top ten hold about 1% of the sample, which has approximately 150,000 clones, approximately 90% seen once. The sample here was peripheral blood, taken 28 days after the second AZD1222 dose. The receptor set was obtained from an adult who received the AZD1222 COVID-19 vaccine. The CDR3 runs from the conserved cysteine through the conserved F or W. A D gene is named only where the DNA matches it firmly. Clone size is shown for a subset of rows, as once, few, many or a class of expanded clone.

d_gene | abundance | j_gene | v_gene | CDR3aa | CDR3nt
NA | NA | TRBJ2-3 | TRBV9 | CASSERGVGDTQYF | TGTGCCAGCAGCGAGAGGGGAGTGGGAGATACGCAGTATTTT
TRBD1 | NA | TRBJ2-1 | TRBV2 | CASVWGTGAGNEQFF | TGTGCCAGCGTGTGGGGGACAGGGGCGGGCAATGAGCAGTTCTTC
NA | NA | TRBJ1-1 | TRBV28 | CASSFGLNNTEAFF | TGTGCCAGCAGTTTCGGACTGAATAACACTGAAGCTTTCTTT
NA | few | TRBJ1-1 | TRBV7-3 | CASSLRERTEAFF | TGTGCCAGCAGCCTCAGGGAGCGGACTGAAGCTTTCTTT
NA | NA | TRBJ1-6 | TRBV5-1 | CASSYRGPNSPLHF | TGCGCCAGCAGCTACCGGGGGCCTAATTCACCCCTCCACTTT
NA | NA | TRBJ2-1 | TRBV27 | CASSYVSSYNEQFF | TGTGCCAGCAGTTATGTCAGCTCCTACAATGAGCAGTTCTTC
TRBD1 | NA | TRBJ1-1 | TRBV10-3 | CAINDDRAGTEAFF | TGTGCCATCAACGACGACAGGGCAGGCACTGAAGCTTTCTTT
NA | NA | TRBJ1-6 | TRBV21-1 | CASSLHRQSSYNSPLHF | TGTGCCAGCAGCCTTCACCGACAGAGCTCCTATAATTCACCCCTCCACTTT
NA | NA | TRBJ2-5 | TRBV13 | CASSQRRWGNPGPQYF | TGTGCCAGCAGCCAACGGCGGTGGGGGAACCCAGGTCCCCAGTACTTC
NA | NA | TRBJ2-7 | TRBV7-9 | CASSLAGSQMEQYF | TGTGCCAGCAGCTTAGCAGGGAGCCAAATGGAGCAGTACTTC
NA | NA | TRBJ1-5 | TRBV3-1/TRBV3-2 | CASSQQHSQPQHF | TGTGCCAGCAGCCAGCAACACTCGCAGCCCCAGCATTTT
TRBD1 | NA | TRBJ1-5 | TRBV2 | CASSERDRVFQPQHF | TGTGCCAGCAGTGAACGAGACAGGGTATTTCAGCCCCAGCATTTT
NA | NA | TRBJ2-7 | TRBV7-5 | CARILYRETGYEQYF | TGTGCCAGAATCCTTTACAGGGAAACAGGGTACGAGCAGTACTTC
NA | NA | TRBJ1-5 | TRBV6-1 | CASSESLQGNQPQHF | TGTGCCAGCAGTGAATCCCTACAAGGGAATCAGCCCCAGCATTTT
NA | NA | TRBJ2-3 | TRBV18 | CASSPQGDTQYF | TGTGCCAGCTCACCACAAGGGGATACGCAGTATTTT
NA | few | TRBJ1-2 | TRBV6-6 | CASSYVGTYGYTF | TGTGCCAGCAGTTACGTGGGGACCTATGGCTACACCTTC
NA | NA | TRBJ1-1 | TRBV19 | CASTPGKYTEAFF | TGTGCCAGTACGCCAGGGAAATACACTGAAGCTTTCTTT
NA | NA | TRBJ1-2 | TRBV10-2 | CASSGGGYGYTF | TGCGCCAGCAGTGGTGGGGGATACGGCTACACCTTC
NA | NA | TRBJ1-1 | TRBV18 | CASSEGLDTEAFF | TGTGCCAGCTCGGAAGGACTCGACACTGAAGCTTTCTTT
TRBD1 | NA | TRBJ2-7 | TRBV7-9 | CASSSGDRVREQYF | TGTGCCAGCAGCTCGGGGGACAGGGTGAGGGAGCAGTACTTC
NA | NA | TRBJ1-5 | TRBV5-1 | CASSIGSNQPQHF | TGCGCCAGCAGTATAGGTAGCAATCAGCCCCAGCATTTT
NA | NA | TRBJ1-2 | TRBV6-5 | CASRHPGQSYGYTF | TGTGCCAGCAGGCACCCCGGACAGTCCTATGGCTACACCTTC
NA | NA | TRBJ2-7 | TRBV5-6 | CASSFSGTYEQYF | TGTGCCAGCAGCTTCTCAGGAACCTACGAGCAGTACTTC
NA | NA | TRBJ2-7 | TRBV9 | CASSVVGNGEQYF | TGTGCCAGCAGCGTAGTCGGGAATGGGGAGCAGTACTTC
NA | NA | TRBJ1-2 | TRBV7-3 | CASSSPAGYGYTF | TGTGCCAGCAGCTCCCCGGCCGGGTATGGCTACACCTTC
NA | NA | TRBJ1-6 | TRBV2 | CASSEGSGRRSPLHF | TGTGCCAGCAGTGAAGGATCAGGGAGGAGGTCACCCCTCCACTTT
NA | NA | TRBJ1-1 | TRBV29-1 | CSVGRGEAFF | TGCAGCGTGGGGAGGGGTGAAGCTTTCTTT
NA | once | TRBJ1-2 | TRBV3-1/TRBV3-2 | CASSQTLHGMSYTF | TGTGCCAGCAGCCAGACCCTCCATGGAATGAGCTACACCTTC
NA | NA | TRBJ2-3 | TRBV5-4 | CASSLGPASSTDTQYF | TGTGCCAGCAGCTTGGGGCCAGCCTCGAGCACAGATACGCAGTATTTT
NA | NA | TRBJ1-1 | TRBV20-1 | CSASLGPEAFF | TGCAGTGCTAGTTTGGGGCCTGAAGCTTTCTTT
TRBD1 | NA | TRBJ1-1 | TRBV2 | CASLGTGVFGSTEAFF | TGTGCCAGCCTCGGGACAGGGGTTTTCGGGAGCACTGAAGCTTTCTTT
NA | NA | TRBJ1-2 | TRBV7-9 | CASSLRPIAGYTF | TGTGCCAGCAGCTTACGACCGATTGCCGGCTACACCTTC
TRBD1 | NA | TRBJ1-2 | TRBV29-1 | CSVGVRGTSANYGYTF | TGCAGCGTTGGGGTCAGGGGGACATCTGCTAACTATGGCTACACCTTC
NA | NA | TRBJ1-4 | TRBV18 | CASSATQGRNEKLFF | TGTGCCAGCTCAGCGACTCAGGGTCGGAATGAAAAACTGTTTTTT